This T cell receptor beta chain was found in a study of chemoradiotherapy in HPV16-positive cancers. Study-wide points: The functional HPV-specific definition rests on just two HPV16-positive patients.

Profiling relied on immunoSEQ multiplex PCR, and the TCRdb table lists in-frame clones only, not all of them. The table includes about 25,000 clones, around 90% detected once. The CDR3 has 12 residues. In germline, CDR1 is MRHNA, CDR2 SNTAGT. With 4 bases removed from V and 6 bases from J, the gap between germline ends came to 6 bases. As to this clone: Its specificity is not known.

Samples were taken several times over chemoradiotherapy. The receptor comes from a human donor with HPV-associated anogenital cancer. V usage is TRBV6-4 and J usage is TRBJ2-2; D gene ambiguous. Material: blood, obtained from a patient who underwent chemoradiotherapy. The CDR3 DNA reads as TGTGCCAGCAGTGGTGCATCCGGGGAGCTGTTTTTT. Its translation is CASSGASGELFF.